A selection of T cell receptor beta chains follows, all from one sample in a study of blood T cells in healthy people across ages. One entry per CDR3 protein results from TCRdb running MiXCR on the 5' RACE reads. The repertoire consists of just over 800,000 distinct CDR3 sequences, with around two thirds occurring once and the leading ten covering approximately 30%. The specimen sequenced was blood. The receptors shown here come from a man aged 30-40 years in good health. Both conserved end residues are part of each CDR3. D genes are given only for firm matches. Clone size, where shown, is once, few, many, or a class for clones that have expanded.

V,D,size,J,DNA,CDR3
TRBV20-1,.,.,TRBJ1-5,TGCAGTGCTAGCCTTTCCGGATCCAATCAGCCCCAGCATTTT,CSASLSGSNQPQHF
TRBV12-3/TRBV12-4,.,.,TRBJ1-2,TGTGCCAGCAATGACGACAGTGAGGGCTACACCTTC,CASNDDSEGYTF
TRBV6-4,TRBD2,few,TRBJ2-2,TGTGCCAGCAGTGACTCTGCTAGCGGGGGGGCGTCCGGGGAGCTGTTTTTT,CASSDSASGGASGELFF
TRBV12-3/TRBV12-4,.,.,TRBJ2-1,TGTGCCAGCAGGCCAACCTGGGGTGAGCAGTTCTTC,CASRPTWGEQFF
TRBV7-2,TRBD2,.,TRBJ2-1,TGTGCCAGCAGCTTAGTACTAGCGGGGGGTTTAAGATCCTACAATGAGCAGTTCTTC,CASSLVLAGGLRSYNEQFF
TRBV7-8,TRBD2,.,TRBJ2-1,TGTGCCAGCAGCTTAGCCTTGGGGCTAGCGGGGGCAAGCTCCTACAATGAGCAGTTCTTC,CASSLALGLAGASSYNEQFF
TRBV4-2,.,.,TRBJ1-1,TGTGCCAGCAGCCAAGATCAAGTTGAAGCTTTCTTT,CASSQDQVEAFF
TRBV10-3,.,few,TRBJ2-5,TGTGCCATCAGTGGTCGGCCGGGGGAGCAGTACTTC,CAISGRPGEQYF
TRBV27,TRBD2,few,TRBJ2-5,TGTGCCAGCAGTTTATTGGGCGGGAGCGTAGAGACCCAGTACTTC,CASSLLGGSVETQYF
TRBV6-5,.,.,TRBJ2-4,TGTGCCAGCAGTTACGCATGGGGCACCTCAAACATTCAGTACTTC,CASSYAWGTSNIQYF
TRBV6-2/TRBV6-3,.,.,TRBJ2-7,TGTGCCAGCAGTTACCCAATCCGCGGGCGCGAGCAGTACTTC,CASSYPIRGREQYF
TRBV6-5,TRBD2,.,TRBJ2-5,TGTGCCACCCGGGTGCCTGGACTAGCGGAGACCCAGTACTTC,CATRVPGLAETQYF
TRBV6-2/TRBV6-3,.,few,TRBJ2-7,TGTGCCAGCTCGGGCTGGAGCTCCTACGAGCAGTACTTC,CASSGWSSYEQYF
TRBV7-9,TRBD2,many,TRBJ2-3,TGTGCCAGCAGCTTAAGGCGCGGGGGGTATCCAGATACGCAGTATTTT,CASSLRRGGYPDTQYF
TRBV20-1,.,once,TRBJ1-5,TGCAGTGCTAGAGATCCGGGGGGGGTCAATCAGCCCCAGCATTTT,CSARDPGGVNQPQHF
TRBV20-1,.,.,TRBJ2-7,TGCAGTGCTAGAGGTAGAGGGGGGGCCTCCTACGAGCAGTACTTC,CSARGRGGASYEQYF
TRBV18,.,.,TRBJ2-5,TGTGCCAGCCCACCGGCAGGGCAAGAGACCCAGTACTTC,CASPPAGQETQYF
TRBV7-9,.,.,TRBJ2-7,TGTGCCAGCAGCTCCCGGGACGTCGAGCAGTACTTC,CASSSRDVEQYF
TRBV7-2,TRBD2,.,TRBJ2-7,TGTGCCAGCAGCTCGATACTAGCGGGGTCCTACGAGCAGTACTTC,CASSSILAGSYEQYF
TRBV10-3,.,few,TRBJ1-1,TGTGCCATCAGTGCAGGGATGAACACTGAAGCTTTCTTT,CAISAGMNTEAFF
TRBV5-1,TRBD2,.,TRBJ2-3,TGCGCCAGCAGCCCCGGGACTAGCGGGGGGTCGGGCACAGATACGCAGTATTTT,CASSPGTSGGSGTDTQYF
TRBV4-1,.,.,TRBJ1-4,TGCGCCAGCAGCACGGGCCTCTCAACTAATGAAAAACTGTTTTTT,CASSTGLSTNEKLFF
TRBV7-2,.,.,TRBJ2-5,TGTGCCAGCAGCTTTTTTAACATCCAAGAGACCCAGTACTTC,CASSFFNIQETQYF
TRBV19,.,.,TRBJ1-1,TGTGCCAGTAGTCTTTACAGGGCGCTGAACACTGAAGCTTTCTTT,CASSLYRALNTEAFF
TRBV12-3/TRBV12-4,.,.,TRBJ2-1,TGTGCCAGCAGTCCCCCCCGGGTGGAAGGCTACGATGAGCAGTTCTTC,CASSPPRVEGYDEQFF
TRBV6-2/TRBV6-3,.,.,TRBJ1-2,TGTGCCAGCACCATCAGGGCAGGAAGGACCTATGGCTACACCTTC,CASTIRAGRTYGYTF
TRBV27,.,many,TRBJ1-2,TGTGCCAGCAGTTTCGCTGTGGGGCTTGGAGGCTACACCTTC,CASSFAVGLGGYTF
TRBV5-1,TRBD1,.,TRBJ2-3,TGCGCCAGCAGCCCCCAGGGGGCTCGACCCCCAGATACGCAGTATTTT,CASSPQGARPPDTQYF
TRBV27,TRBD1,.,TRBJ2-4,TGTGCCAGCAGGAATTACAGGGGAAACATTCAGTACTTC,CASRNYRGNIQYF
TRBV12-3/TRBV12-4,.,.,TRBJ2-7,TGTGCCAGCAGTTCGGAGGGGCCCTACGAGCAGTACTTC,CASSSEGPYEQYF
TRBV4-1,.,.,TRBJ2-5,TGCGCCAGCAGCCAAGAGGGGCATGAGACCCAGTACTTC,CASSQEGHETQYF
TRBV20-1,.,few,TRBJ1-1,TGCAGTGCTATATACCCCAGGGGATACACTGAAGCTTTCTTT,CSAIYPRGYTEAFF
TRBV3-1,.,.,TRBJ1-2,TGTGCCAGCAGCCAACAGGGGCCAAACTATGGCTACACCTTC,CASSQQGPNYGYTF
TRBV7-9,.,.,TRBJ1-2,TGTGCCAGCAGCTCCCAAGCTAACTATGGCTACACCTTC,CASSSQANYGYTF
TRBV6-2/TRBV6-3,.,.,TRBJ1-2,TGTGCCAGCAGTTATTTGGGACAACAAAACTATGGCTACACCTTC,CASSYLGQQNYGYTF
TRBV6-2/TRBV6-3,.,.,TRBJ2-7,TGTGCCAGCAGTTACGGTACCTACGAGCAGTACTTC,CASSYGTYEQYF
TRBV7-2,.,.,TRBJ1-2,TGTGCCAGCAGCTTAGACTTTGGCGCCAACTATGGCTACACCTTC,CASSLDFGANYGYTF
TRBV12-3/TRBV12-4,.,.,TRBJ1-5,TGTGCCAGCAGTTCGGAGGGGGTTAGCAATCAGCCCCAGCATTTT,CASSSEGVSNQPQHF
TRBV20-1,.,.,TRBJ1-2,TGCAGTGCTAGGGGGGACAACAACTATGGCTACACCTTC,CSARGDNNYGYTF
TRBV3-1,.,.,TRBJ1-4,TGTGCCAGCAGCCAAGGGCTAAGTAATGAAAAACTGTTTTTT,CASSQGLSNEKLFF
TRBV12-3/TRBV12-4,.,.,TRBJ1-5,TGTGCCAGCAGTGGGGACCGCAATCAGCCCCAGCATTTT,CASSGDRNQPQHF
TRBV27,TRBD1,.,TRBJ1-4,TGTGCCAGCAGTTTATCGGGGACAGTTAATGAAAAACTGTTTTTT,CASSLSGTVNEKLFF
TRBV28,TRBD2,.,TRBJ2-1,TGTGCCAGCAGTCCCCCCCCGCGGGGGACCTCCTACAATGAGCAGTTCTTC,CASSPPPRGTSYNEQFF